This TCR beta chain emerged from a study of blood T cell repertoires in COVID-19. Overall study: Sites across the United States, Italy and Spain contributed samples from acute and convalescent COVID-19. In each case, the material was cDNA or gDNA derived from T cells, B-cell-depleted T cells, or PBMCs.

The CDR3 runs to 16 residues. CDR1 and CDR2 (germline): SGDLS, YYNGEE. Trimming left V 4 bases short and J 6 bases short, with 17 bases between. In the original analysis: Reference gene primer amplification yielded estimated nucleated cell counts. TCRdb keeps only in-frame clones here, not all; method: immunoSEQ multiplex PCR. V and J calls and clone size are as listed in that table; D and trimming were resolved from the DNA. The table has under 300,000 clones, around 86% seen once. The sequencing input was peripheral blood. V is TRBV9 and J is TRBJ1-6, with D possibly TRBD1 on 5 matching bases. This clonotype was obtained from a woman aged 40 to 55 who had recovered from COVID-19. In nucleotides, the CDR3 is TGTGCCAGCAGCCCCGGCAGGGTGGTTGGTAATTCACCCCTCCACTTT. This encodes CASSPGRVVGNSPLHF.